The rows below give T cell receptor beta chains drawn from one sample of a study of T cell responses to AZD1222 COVID-19 vaccine. Data came from immunoSEQ multiplex PCR; TCRdb stores just in-frame clones and leaves some out. The table shows about 160,000 clones, with approximately 88% occurring only once. This material consisted of peripheral blood, taken 28 days after the second AZD1222 dose. The receptors originated from an adult who received the AZD1222 COVID-19 vaccine. Each CDR3 is given with its conserved first and last residue.

>TRBJ1-3|TRBV2
CASSGTGGNTIYF
>TRBJ2-2|TRBV19
CASSIRSGANTGELFF
>TRBJ1-4|TRBV6-5
CASSPRGTTNEKLFF
>TRBJ2-3|TRBV29-1
CSATGLEDTQYF
>TRBJ1-3|TRBV10-3
CATMLGAGNTIYF
>TRBJ2-5|TRBV6-4
CASSARPGETQYF
>TRBJ2-7|TRBV7-8
CASSLGTNSYEQYF
>TRBJ1-2|TRBV19
CASSNPGSGYTF
>TRBJ2-5|TRBV5-5
CASSRGQVFGTQYF
>TRBJ1-2|TRBV11-2
CASSPGRYGYTF
>TRBJ1-2|TRBV6-5
CASSYDKSNYGYTF
>TRBJ2-6|TRBV7-8
CASSLDFLWASGANVLTF
>TRBJ1-2|TRBV6-1
CASSEVGGANGYTF
>TRBJ1-1|TRBV10-3
CAISEDQGFNEAFF
>TRBJ1-2|TRBV2
CASRTDAPWGYTF
>TRBJ2-5|TRBV6-2/TRBV6-3
CASSRTGSEETQYF
>TRBJ1-1|TRBV13
CASKDSMGTEAFF